This T cell receptor (beta chain) was captured in a study of blood T cell repertoires in COVID-19. Looking at the study overall: Sites in the United States, Italy and Spain provided acute and convalescent COVID-19 samples. PBMCs, B-cell-depleted T cells, or T cells were the source of the cDNA or gDNA that made up the material.

V was shortened by 6 bases and J by 6 bases, with 15 bases between the two germline ends. CDR3 size: 13 residues. In germline, CDR1 is WSHSY, CDR2 SAAADI. Seattle's cohort entered during active infection and was followed longitudinally. Assay: immunoSEQ multiplex PCR; the TCRdb copy retains only in-frame clones and omits some. Of about 220,000 clones listed, roughly 85% are singletons. J is TRBJ2-7 and V is TRBV10-2, with a weak D call TRBD1 (5 bases). The sample taken for sequencing was peripheral blood. This clonotype was sampled from a woman in her seventies with COVID-19, enrolled during active disease. DNA for the CDR3: TGCGCCAGCAGACAGGAATGGACGAGCGAGCAGTACTTC. This sequence encodes CASRQEWTSEQYF.